This T cell receptor (beta chain) was obtained from a study of T cell responses to AZD1222 COVID-19 vaccine. TCRdb's copy holds only in-frame clones and misses some; the assay was immunoSEQ multiplex PCR. Of approximately 110,000 clones listed, about 92% are singletons. Broader study findings: Close to half of spike-specific TCRs reportedly recognize unmutated variant regions. Among those given AZD1222, only 6 or 7 were seropositive at baseline. Donor demographics were predominantly white British with a female majority; clonal diversity may be underestimated.

Remarks on this clone: Its antigen is not identified.

The source was peripheral blood, collected on day 0 of AZD1222 vaccination. The clonotype was recovered from an adult in good health.

In DNA, the CDR3 is TGTGCCAGCAGGATTGCGGGACAGGGAAGTGAGCAGTTCTTC. This gives the protein CASRIAGQGSEQFF. The rearrangement joins TRBV28 to TRBJ2-1; 9 bases are a match to TRBD1. The trim removed 6 bases at V and 9 bases at J, leaving 9 bases unmatched. The CDR3 contains 14 residues. Germline CDR1 and CDR2: MDHEN and SYDVKM.